This T cell receptor (beta chain) was captured in a study of blood T cell repertoires in COVID-19. Overall study: T cells, B-cell-depleted T cells, or PBMCs supplied cDNA or gDNA.

Trimming pared 0 bases from V and 0 bases from J, leaving 8 bases between. From germline, CDR1 is SGHNT and CDR2 YYREEE (reference sequence). This CDR3 comprises 15 residues. Using immunoSEQ multiplex PCR, the repertoire was profiled, and TCRdb retains in-frame clones only, with some absent. The table records under 300,000 clones, over 90% of them present only once. This receptor was obtained from a man aged 30 to 45 with COVID-19, enrolled during active disease. The sequenced sample was peripheral blood. This chain joins TRBV5-4 and TRBJ2-3; tentative D call: TRBD1 (5 bases). The CDR3 sequence is CASSLGGGSTDTQYF. In nucleotides, the CDR3 is TGTGCCAGCAGCTTGGGGGGCGGTAGCACAGATACGCAGTATTTT.